This entry features one T cell receptor (beta chain) sequence. Its antigen remains unidentified. The germline gives CDR1 SGHDT, CDR2 YYEEEE. The CDR3 spans 14 residues. V dropped 4 bases and J dropped 4 bases, with 14 bases sitting between them. The data were produced by immunoSEQ multiplex PCR, yet TCRdb's version contains in-frame clones alone and is incomplete. Here the sample spans 850,000 to 1,200,000 clones, about 76% being singletons. This record belongs to a study of shared clonotypes between healthy human individuals. The study drew its donors from healthy HIV-negative adults without recent acute infections or vaccinations. CD4+ cells yielded CD45RA+ naive and CD45RA-negative memory subsets. Study-wide results and caveats: Non-shared clonotypes displayed generation probabilities falling below those of clonotypes present in all four donors. A limitation of the genetic and exposure-history diversity represented arose from few donors.

The material sequenced was memory CD4+ T cells sorted from blood. Subset denoted: CD45RA-negative fraction. The chain combines TRBV5-6 with TRBJ1-1, with unresolved D. The TCR originated in a man aged 18 to 30 in good health. CDR3 residues: CASSTVKGITEAFF. CDR3 sequence (DNA): TGTGCCAGCAGCACGGTTAAGGGAATCACTGAAGCTTTCTTT.